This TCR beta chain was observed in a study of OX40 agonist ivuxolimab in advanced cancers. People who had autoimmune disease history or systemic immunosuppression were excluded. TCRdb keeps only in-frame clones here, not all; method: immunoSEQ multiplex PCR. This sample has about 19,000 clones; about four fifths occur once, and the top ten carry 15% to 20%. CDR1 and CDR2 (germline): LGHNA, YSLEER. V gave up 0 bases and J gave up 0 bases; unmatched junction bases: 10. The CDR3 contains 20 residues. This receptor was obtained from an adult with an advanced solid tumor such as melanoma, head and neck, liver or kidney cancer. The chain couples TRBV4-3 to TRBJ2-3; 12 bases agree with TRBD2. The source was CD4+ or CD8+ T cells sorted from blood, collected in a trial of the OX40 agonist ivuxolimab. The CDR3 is CASSQDRLAGGLGSTDTQYF. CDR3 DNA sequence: TGCGCCAGCAGCCAAGATCGGCTAGCGGGGGGGCTAGGGAGCACAGATACGCAGTATTTT.